What follows are 24 T cell receptor beta chains derived from one specimen sequenced in a study of T cell changes during pregnancy in multiple sclerosis. The method was immunoSEQ multiplex PCR; TCRdb's version includes in-frame clones alone and lacks a portion of them. The sample has 13,000 or so clones; approximately 93% are singletons. Specimen: peripheral blood, collected in the second trimester of pregnancy. The receptors were sampled from a female donor in good health, enrolled as a control in a pregnancy study.

The genes are TRBV6-6 and TRBJ2-5; 7 bases map to TRBD2. The V gene end was trimmed by 10 bases and the J gene end by 4 bases; junction bases not matched to a gene: 12. CDR3 length: 14 residues. Germline values: CDR1 MNHNY, CDR2 SVGAGI (reference sequence). CDR3 bases: TGTGCCACCCATTGGGGGGGACTGTTAGAGACCCAGTACTTC. This codes for CATHWGGLLETQYF.

This chain joins TRBV5-6 and TRBJ2-5; no definite D call. Looked up from germline, CDR1 is SGHDT and CDR2 is YYEEEE. V lost 0 bases, J lost 2 bases, and 5 bases lay in between. The CDR3 totals 13 residues. The CDR3 here is CASSLGLQETQYF. The CDR3 region has the DNA TGTGCCAGCAGCTTGGGACTGCAAGAGACCCAGTACTTC.

J is TRBJ2-3 and V is TRBV5-1, with D possibly matching TRBD2 (7 bases). Trimming stripped 9 bases from V and 3 bases from J, with 20 bases between. There are 15 residues in the CDR3. Germline CDR1 and CDR2: SGHRS and YFSETQ. DNA of the CDR3: TGCGCCACCCGAAGGGGGGGCACCAATACAGATACGCAGTATTTT. Protein: CATRRGGTNTDTQYF.

V is TRBV19 and J is TRBJ2-5; 12 bases line up with TRBD2. This CDR3 spans 18 amino acids. The J segment lost 5 bases and the V segment lost 5 bases, leaving 15 bases of the junction unmatched. The germline V gene encodes CDR1 LNHDA and CDR2 SQIVND (reference sequence). The CDR3 is CASSVRGRLAGVTETQYF. The CDR3, as DNA: TGTGCCAGTAGTGTGAGGGGGAGACTAGCGGGAGTCACGGAGACCCAGTACTTC.

The chain joins TRBV2 to TRBJ2-3; TRBD2 might be the D (6 bases). The length of the CDR3 is 14 residues. Germline lookup yields CDR1 SNHLY and CDR2 FYNNEI. V was cut by 4 bases and J by 4 bases, with 12 bases left in between. The CDR3 DNA follows: TGTGCCAGCAGTGTGGCGGGGACTGCAGATACGCAGTATTTT. This encodes CASSVAGTADTQYF.

In DNA, the CDR3 is TGTGCCAGCAGTTACTCGTCAGGTGCTGGAAACACCATATATTTT. It codes for CASSYSSGAGNTIYF. The chain is built from TRBV6-6 and TRBJ1-3; D call uncertain. Trimming pared 0 bases from V and 2 bases from J, leaving 8 bases between. The germline gives CDR1 MNHNY, CDR2 SVGAGI (reference sequence). The CDR3 covers 15 residues.

This clone was counted a single time. The V and J genes are TRBV18 and TRBJ2-2, with 8 bases lining up with TRBD1. Germline values: CDR1 KGHSH, CDR2 LQKENI. The CDR3 contains 15 residues. The V segment lost 8 bases and the J segment 5 bases; nucleotides outside the gene matches: 10. CDR3 amino acids: CASTPGQGLTGELFF. CDR3 DNA sequence: TGTGCCAGCACCCCTGGACAGGGATTGACCGGGGAGCTGTTTTTT.

V and J are TRBV11-1 and TRBJ2-1; TRBD2 agrees at 16 bases. V dropped 5 bases and J dropped 7; count of bases not matched to a gene: 5. The V gene's germline CDR1 is SGHAT and CDR2 FQDESV (reference sequence). The CDR3 sequence is 16 residues long. The CDR3, as DNA: TGTGCCAGCAGCCAACCGGGACTAGCGGGGGGGAATGAGCAGTTCTTC. Protein sequence: CASSQPGLAGGNEQFF.

This clone was detected only once. The chain has TRBV29-1 and TRBJ1-4; 7 bases agree with TRBD1. In germline, CDR1 is SQVTM, CDR2 ANQGSEA. The CDR3 length is 12 residues. With 4 bases clipped from V and 6 bases from J, the junction kept 2 bases outside the gene matches. The CDR3: CSVGDRYEKLFF. DNA for the CDR3: TGCAGCGTTGGGGACAGATATGAAAAACTGTTTTTT.

The chain recombines TRBV6-8 with TRBJ1-5; TRBD1 matches 7 bases. Trimming took 2 bases from V and 1 from J; bases not matched to a gene: 5. The CDR3 runs to 16 residues. Germline V gives CDR1 MNHGY, CDR2 SAAAGT. The CDR3 is CASSYVDRVSNQPQHF. The CDR3, as DNA: TGTGCCAGCAGTTACGTAGACAGGGTCAGCAATCAGCCCCAGCATTTT.

The chain links TRBV5-6 to TRBJ2-2; no clear D. CDR3 length equals 14 residues. V was trimmed by 4 bases and J by 5 bases, leaving 12 bases between them. CDR1 and CDR2 from the germline V gene are SGHDT and YYEEEE. The DNA of the CDR3 is TGTGCCAGCAGCCGGCGGTATAATACCGGGGAGCTGTTTTTT. Protein product: CASSRRYNTGELFF.

This sequence joins TRBV19 and TRBJ2-5; D is possibly TRBD2 (7 bases). V shed 5 bases and J shed 5 bases, with 18 bases lying between them. Germline V gene lookup returns CDR1 LNHDA and CDR2 SQIVND (reference sequence). This CDR3 contains 15 residues. Here the CDR3 reads CASSRIDGGLETQYF. The CDR3 DNA reads TGTGCCAGTAGTCGAATCGACGGGGGGCTGGAGACCCAGTACTTC.

J is TRBJ2-1 and V is TRBV4-2; the D is unclear. Germline V gene sequence: CDR1 LGHNA, CDR2 YNFKEQ. The CDR3 totals 15 residues. Trimming took off 0 bases at V and 0 bases at J, with 6 bases between the two ends. CDR3 nucleotides: TGTGCCAGCAGCCAAGATCTTAACTCCTACAATGAGCAGTTCTTC. It translates to CASSQDLNSYNEQFF.

J is TRBJ2-3 and V is TRBV7-9, with D unresolved. Trimming took off 1 base at V and 4 bases at J, with 3 bases between the two ends. Germline assignment: CDR1 SEHNR and CDR2 FQNEAQ (reference sequence). CDR3 length: 12 amino acids. In DNA form, the CDR3 reads TGTGCCAGCAGCTTAGTCGCAGATACGCAGTATTTT. Translated: CASSLVADTQYF. Filled out from reference TRBV7-9 and TRBJ2-3, the complete variable domain reads DTGVSQNPRHKITKRGQNVTFRCDPISEHNRLYWYRQTLGQGPEFLTYFQNEAQLEKSRLLSDRFSAERPKGSFSTLEIQRTEQGDSAMYLCASSLVADTQYFGPGTRLTVL.

This chain joins TRBV7-2 and TRBJ2-2, with 11 nucleotides matching TRBD2. The V and J ends lost 5 bases and 6 bases, in that order; junction bases with no gene match: 11. Germline V gene sequence: CDR1 SGHTA, CDR2 FQGNSA. The CDR3 consists of 17 residues. The CDR3 reads CASSPYLSGRAAGELFF. For the CDR3, the DNA is TGTGCCAGCAGCCCCTATCTTAGCGGGAGGGCCGCCGGGGAGCTGTTTTTT. The variable domain in full, completed from reference TRBV7-2 and TRBJ2-2, reads GAGVSQSPSNKVTEKGKDVELRCDPISGHTALYWYRQSLGQGLEFLIYFQGNSAPDKSGLPSDRFSAERTGGSVSTLTIQRTQQEDSAVYLCASSPYLSGRAAGELFFGEGSRLTVL.

The chain links TRBV2 to TRBJ2-3; D gene ambiguous. The V end lost 4 bases, the J end lost 1 base, and 9 bases lay between the germline ends. Germline CDR1 is SNHLY and CDR2 is FYNNEI. This CDR3 region has 14 residues. DNA for the CDR3: TGTGCCAGCAGTGCAGGATCTGGCACAGATACGCAGTATTTT. This encodes CASSAGSGTDTQYF.

V is TRBV11-2 and J is TRBJ2-1; D is unresolved. Germline CDR1 and CDR2: SGHAT and FQNNGV. Trimming cost V 2 bases and J 7 bases, with 12 bases left between them. The CDR3 contains 14 residues. The CDR3 bases are TGTGCCAGCAGCTTAAATATTCTTGAGAATGAGCAGTTCTTC. Encoded protein: CASSLNILENEQFF.

This sequence joins TRBV9 and TRBJ2-3, with D possibly being TRBD2 (6 bases). V lost 3 bases, J lost 2 bases, and 10 bases lay in between. From germline, CDR1 is SGDLS and CDR2 YYNGEE. The length of the CDR3 is 14 residues. The CDR3 DNA reads as TGTGCCAGCAGCGCGGGACTTAACACAGATACGCAGTATTTT. Its protein is CASSAGLNTDTQYF. Together with reference TRBV9 and TRBJ2-3, the CDR3 gives the full variable domain: DSGVTQTPKHLITATGQRVTLRCSPRSGDLSVYWYQQSLDQGLQFLIQYYNGEERAKGNILERFSAQQFPDLHSELNLSSLELGDSALYFCASSAGLNTDTQYFGPGTRLTVL.

The V call is TRBV7-8, the J call TRBJ2-1; D uncertain. The V end lost 1 base, the J end lost 5 bases, and 12 bases lay between the germline ends. Germline V CDR1 and CDR2: SGHVS, FQNEAQ. The CDR3 has 15 residues. The CDR3 DNA follows: TGTGCCAGCAGCTTAGAGTACGGTCCGGACAATGAGCAGTTCTTC. It codes for CASSLEYGPDNEQFF.

CDR3 nucleotide sequence: TGTGCCAGCAGCGGTACGGGACAGGGGGGTCAGCCCCAGCATTTT. Residues: CASSGTGQGGQPQHF. The genes are TRBV2 and TRBJ1-5, with TRBD1 identical over 11 bases. With V trimmed by 6 bases and J by 6 bases, 7 bases remained unmatched. This CDR3 spans 15 amino acids. CDR1 is SNHLY and CDR2 is FYNNEI in the germline V gene.

This clone was detected a few times. This sequence joins TRBV7-2 and TRBJ1-1, with 9 bases fitting TRBD1. Germline values: CDR1 SGHTA, CDR2 FQGNSA. There are 15 residues in the CDR3. The ends lost 6 bases at V and 1 base at J; junction bases unmatched: 6. The CDR3 DNA reads TGTGCCAGCAGACGGGACAGGGTGGGGAACACTGAAGCTTTCTTT. As protein: CASRRDRVGNTEAFF.

This clone has just one count. CDR3 residues: CASSPYGDYNTDTQYF. In nucleotides, the CDR3 is TGTGCCAGCAGCCCTTATGGGGACTACAACACAGATACGCAGTATTTT. V gene TRBV7-3 combines with J gene TRBJ2-3; 7 positions match TRBD2. The J segment lost 2 bases and the V segment lost 5 bases, leaving 10 bases of the junction unmatched. The CDR3 consists of 16 residues. The germline CDR1 and CDR2 sequences are SGHTA and FQGTGA.

V and J are TRBV15 and TRBJ1-2, with a weak D call TRBD1 (5 bases). V lost 5 bases, J lost 4 bases, and 17 bases lay in between. CDR1 is LNHNV and CDR2 is YYDKDF in the germline V gene (reference sequence). CDR3 size: 15 residues. The CDR3 here is CATSPLGGGIYGYTF. The CDR3 DNA reads TGTGCCACCAGCCCTCTCGGGGGGGGGATCTATGGCTACACCTTC.

The gene calls are TRBV7-3 and TRBJ1-2; TRBD1 is a possible D gene (6 bases). Trimming pared 5 bases from V and 8 bases from J, leaving 15 bases between. CDR1 and CDR2 from the germline V gene are SGHTA and FQGTGA. This CDR3 region has 13 residues. The CDR3 here is CASSPIPDSGYTF. CDR3 nucleotide sequence: TGTGCCAGCAGCCCCATACCGGACAGCGGCTACACCTTC. Variable domain in full (rest from reference TRBV7-3 and TRBJ1-2): GAGVSQTPSNKVTEKGKYVELRCDPISGHTALYWYRQSLGQGPEFLIYFQGTGAADDSGLPNDRFFAVRPEGSVSTLKIQRTERGDSAVYLCASSPIPDSGYTFGSGTRLTVV.